This entry lists 24 T cell receptor beta chains sequenced from one sample in a study of response to subunit inactivated influenza vaccine. MiXCR, run by TCRdb on the RT-PCR reads, gives a single entry per CDR3 protein. This sample has 650,000 or so distinct CDR3 sequences; 12% to 15% occur once, and the top ten carry 7.5% to 8%. The sequenced sample was PBMCs from blood, obtained less than 15 days before vaccination. The source of these receptors is a man over 45 who received an inactivated influenza vaccine.

This clonotype was detected only a few times. The CDR3 loop reads CASSKGVEKSYEQFF. The DNA of the CDR3 is TGTGCCAGCAGTAAGGGGGTGGAGAAATCATATGAGCAGTTCTTC. J is TRBJ2-1 and V is TRBV6-1, with D tentatively TRBD1 (6 bases). Per germline, CDR1 MNHNS and CDR2 SASEGT. V gave up 5 bases and J gave up 8 bases, with 19 bases separating them. The CDR3 sequence is 15 residues long.

This chain links TRBV2 with TRBJ2-5, with D possibly matching TRBD2 (6 bases). Germline CDR1 is SNHLY and CDR2 is FYNNEI. V was cut by 11 bases and J by 5 bases, with 21 bases left in between. The CDR3 spans 14 residues. CDR3 in DNA: TGTGCCTCCTGGGCGGGATCACCGAGGGAGACCCAGTACTTC. Translating it yields CASWAGSPRETQYF.

The chain uses TRBV7-8 and TRBJ2-7; D remains ambiguous. V was shortened by 3 bases and J by 0 bases, with 6 bases between the two germline ends. The germline CDR1 and CDR2 sequences are SGHVS and FQNEAQ. The CDR3 runs to 13 residues. Here the CDR3 reads CASSFYTSYEQYF. For the CDR3, the DNA is TGTGCCAGCAGCTTTTACACCTCCTACGAGCAGTACTTC.

This clonotype has only a few counts. The gene calls are TRBV12-3 or TRBV12-4 and TRBJ1-5; D uncertain. The CDR3 sequence is 15 residues long. V gave up 2 bases and J gave up 5 bases, with 13 bases separating them. The CDR3 nucleotides are TGTGCCAGCAGTTTATCCCGGGGAGGGCATCAGCCCCAGCATTTT. It yields the protein CASSLSRGGHQPQHF.

The table lists this clonotype with a few counts. The chain employs TRBV12-3 or TRBV12-4 and TRBJ2-2; no reliable D call. Trimming took off 3 bases at V and 4 bases at J, with 15 bases between the two ends. This CDR3 comprises 16 residues. Written as DNA, the CDR3 is TGTGCCAGCAGTTTCAATTTCGGGTCTAGCACCGGGGAGCTGTTTTTT. Translated, it gives CASSFNFGSSTGELFF.

The table lists this clonotype with a few counts. Written as DNA, the CDR3 is TGTGCCAGCAGGACCAGCTCCTATAATTCACCCCTCCACTTT. Protein sequence: CASRTSSYNSPLHF. The rearrangement joins TRBV28 to TRBJ1-6; D is unresolved. The CDR3 has 14 residues. V gave up 6 bases and J gave up 0 bases, with 6 bases separating them. Germline V CDR1 and CDR2: MDHEN, SYDVKM. Filled out from reference TRBV28 and TRBJ1-6, the complete variable domain reads DVKVTQSSRYLVKRTGEKVFLECVQDMDHENMFWYRQDPGLGLRLIYFSYDVKMKEKGDIPEGYSVSREKKERFSLILESASTNQTSMYLCASRTSSYNSPLHFGNGTRLTVT.

This clonotype was counted between two and nine times. The chain has TRBV6-5 and TRBJ2-3; D unclear. Germline CDR1 is MNHEY and CDR2 is SVGAGI. V was trimmed by 0 bases and J by 2 bases, leaving 6 bases between them. The CDR3 extends over 14 amino acids. The CDR3 here is CASSYSTFTDTQYF. CDR3 in DNA: TGTGCCAGCAGTTACTCGACCTTCACAGATACGCAGTATTTT.

This clonotype was recorded many times. The rearrangement uses TRBV7-2 and TRBJ2-7; D is unclear. Germline V lookup: CDR1 SGHTA, CDR2 FQGNSA. V was pared by 2 bases and J by 2 bases, with 7 bases between. The CDR3 runs to 13 residues. CDR3: CASSLLGTYEQYF. The CDR3 coding sequence is TGTGCCAGCAGCTTACTAGGAACCTACGAGCAGTACTTC. Looking up the rest from reference TRBV7-2 and TRBJ2-7 gives the full variable domain: GAGVSQSPSNKVTEKGKDVELRCDPISGHTALYWYRQSLGQGLEFLIYFQGNSAPDKSGLPSDRFSAERTGGSVSTLTIQRTQQEDSAVYLCASSLLGTYEQYFGPGTRLTVT.

The chain joins TRBV20-1 to TRBJ2-5; weak D call: TRBD2 (6 bases). V gave up 5 bases and J gave up 4 bases, with 17 bases separating them. The CDR3 totals 14 residues. In germline, CDR1 is DFQATT, CDR2 SNEGSKA (reference sequence). CDR3 amino acids: CSASQAGSGETQYF. The CDR3 DNA sequence: TGCAGTGCTTCCCAGGCCGGGAGTGGAGAGACCCAGTACTTC.

Many counts were recorded for this clonotype. The chain links TRBV10-3 to TRBJ1-6, with 10 bases aligning to TRBD1. Germline V CDR1 and CDR2: ENHRY, SYGVKD. V shed 5 bases, J shed 7 bases, and the junction held 2 bases outside the gene matches. The CDR3 totals 14 residues. In nucleotides, the CDR3 is TGTGCCATCAGTAGGGGACAGGGGAATTCACCCCTCCACTTT. Amino acids: CAISRGQGNSPLHF.

The chain recombines TRBV9 with TRBJ2-1, with TRBD1 matching 10 bases. Trimming removed 3 bases from V and 7 bases from J; junction bases left unmatched: 13. CDR3 length equals 17 residues. Germline assignment: CDR1 SGDLS and CDR2 YYNGEE. The DNA of the CDR3 is TGTGCCAGCAGCGCGAGCGGCGGGACAGGGGTCGGTAATGAGCAGTTCTTC. Amino acid sequence: CASSASGGTGVGNEQFF.

In this sample, this clonotype turned up a few times. The rearrangement links TRBV23-1 to TRBJ2-7, with 7 bases aligning to TRBD1. TRBV23-1 is an ORF, with its function uncertain. The CDR3 has 16 residues. The trim removed 0 bases at V and 4 bases at J, leaving 9 bases unmatched. CDR3 in amino acids: CASSQSRDRVIYEQYF. In nucleotides, the CDR3 is TGCGCCAGCAGTCAATCGAGAGACAGGGTAATTTACGAGCAGTACTTC.

The genes are TRBV20-1 and TRBJ2-1; D is uncertain. Germline V lookup: CDR1 DFQATT, CDR2 SNEGSKA (reference sequence). Trimming removed 2 bases from V and 6 bases from J, with 11 bases in between. CDR3 length: 13 residues. As DNA, the CDR3 is TGCAGTGCTAGAAATACCCTCAGCAATGAGCAGTTCTTC. It specifies CSARNTLSNEQFF.

This clonotype was seen ten or more times. V usage is TRBV5-1 and J usage is TRBJ2-2; the D is unclear. Germline loops: CDR1 SGHRS, CDR2 YFSETQ. V was pared by 2 bases and J by 1 base, with 9 bases between. This CDR3 is 15 amino acids long. As DNA, the CDR3 is TGCGCCAGCAGCTTCGGACCACTGAACACCGGGGAGCTGTTTTTT. Amino acid sequence: CASSFGPLNTGELFF.

The gene calls are TRBV12-3 or TRBV12-4 and TRBJ2-7; the D is unclear. The ends were cut back, 5 bases at V and 8 bases at J, with 19 bases in the middle. The CDR3 extends over 14 amino acids. The CDR3 spells CASSASRRINQQYF. The CDR3 DNA reads TGTGCCAGCAGTGCCTCCCGGCGAATTAACCAGCAGTACTTC.

V and J are TRBV6-2 or TRBV6-3 and TRBJ1-1; D may be TRBD1 (6 bases). This CDR3 has 15 amino acids. CDR1 is MNHEY, CDR2 SVGEGT, per germline. The V end lost 7 bases, the J end lost 6 bases, and 21 bases lay between the germline ends. The CDR3 DNA sequence: TGTGCCAGCAAAGGGGAAGACAGGCCCCACGCTGAAGCTTTCTTT. It is translated as CASKGEDRPHAEAFF.

This clonotype came up many times. The chain carries TRBV6-5 and TRBJ1-6; the D is unclear. There are 14 residues in the CDR3. V lost 0 bases, J lost 6 bases, and 6 bases lay in between. The V gene's germline CDR1 is MNHEY and CDR2 SVGAGI. The CDR3 spells CASSYSGGNSPLHF. The CDR3, as DNA: TGTGCCAGCAGTTACTCCGGTGGTAATTCACCCCTCCACTTT.

This clonotype was found a few times. The V and J genes are TRBV29-1 and TRBJ2-3; TRBD2 matches 14 bases. Germline V lookup: CDR1 SQVTM, CDR2 ANQGSEA. Trimming cost V 4 bases and J 5 bases; bases outside gene matches: 5. This CDR3 has 15 residues. In nucleotides, the CDR3 is TGCAGCGTTGCAGGGACTAGCGGGGGATTAGATACGCAGTATTTT. This translates into CSVAGTSGGLDTQYF.

This clonotype was detected only a few times. The chain couples TRBV29-1 to TRBJ1-1, with D perhaps TRBD1 (5 bases). Germline CDR1 SQVTM, CDR2 ANQGSEA. The CDR3 loop spans 11 amino acids. V was cut by 7 bases and J by 6 bases, with 12 bases left in between. The DNA of the CDR3 is TGCAGCGGAGGGACTAAGGCTGAAGCTTTCTTT. This gives the protein CSGGTKAEAFF.

V usage is TRBV10-2 and J usage is TRBJ2-1; 8 bases fit TRBD2. The CDR3 consists of 15 residues. The V segment lost 6 bases and the J segment 5 bases; nucleotides outside the gene matches: 9. Per germline, CDR1 WSHSY and CDR2 SAAADI. CDR3 loop: CASRSGGPGDNEQFF. The DNA for the CDR3 is TGCGCCAGCAGGTCGGGGGGGCCGGGGGACAATGAGCAGTTCTTC.

This clonotype was picked up many times. The rearrangement links TRBV28 to TRBJ2-3; TRBD2 matches at 10 bases. The CDR3 extends over 14 amino acids. Germline CDR1 MDHEN, CDR2 SYDVKM. The V and J ends lost 5 bases and 5 bases, in that order; junction bases with no gene match: 4. The CDR3, as DNA: TGTGCCAGCAGTACTAGCGGGATGGGAGATACGCAGTATTTT. Translating gives CASSTSGMGDTQYF. The variable domain in full, with the rest retrieved from reference TRBV28 and TRBJ2-3, is DVKVTQSSRYLVKRTGEKVFLECVQDMDHENMFWYRQDPGLGLRLIYFSYDVKMKEKGDIPEGYSVSREKKERFSLILESASTNQTSMYLCASSTSGMGDTQYFGPGTRLTVL.

The chain is built from TRBV11-1 and TRBJ2-5; no firm D call. The V end was cut by 5 bases, the J end by 5 bases, with 12 bases between. The length of the CDR3 is 13 residues. Germline V lookup: CDR1 SGHAT, CDR2 FQDESV (reference sequence). This CDR3 is CASSGVSRETQYF. The CDR3 DNA reads TGTGCCAGCAGCGGTGTCTCGCGGGAGACCCAGTACTTC.

This chain connects TRBV2 to TRBJ2-5; D possibly matches TRBD1 or TRBD2 (5 bases each). Trimming shortened V by 6 bases and J by 6 bases, and 14 bases separated the two germline ends. The CDR3 totals 13 residues. Looked up from germline, CDR1 is SNHLY and CDR2 is FYNNEI. In nucleotides, the CDR3 is TGTGCCAGCAGCGATCTAGAGGGACAGACCCAGTACTTC. Translation gives CASSDLEGQTQYF. Full variable domain (remainder filled in from reference TRBV2 and TRBJ2-5): EPEVTQTPSHQVTQMGQEVILRCVPISNHLYFYWYRQILGQKVEFLVSFYNNEISEKSEIFDDQFSVERPDGSNFTLKIRSTKLEDSAMYFCASSDLEGQTQYFGPGTRLLVL.

The V gene is TRBV7-6, the J gene TRBJ2-7; tentatively, D is TRBD1 (6 bases). Trimming took 5 bases from V and 4 from J, leaving 9 bases between them. CDR3 length equals 12 residues. Germline CDR1 reads SGHVS; CDR2 reads FNYEAQ. The CDR3 region has the DNA TGTGCCAGCAGCGACACAGGGTACGAGCAGTACTTC. Residues: CASSDTGYEQYF.